This TCR beta chain was captured by sequencing in a study of post-analysis software for immune sequencing data. Study background: Disease trajectories encompassed relapsing-remitting, secondary progressive and progressive-relapsing multiple sclerosis. Whole-study results and caveats: TRBV5-6, TRBV5-1 and TRBV20-1 belonged to a set of about 5 TRBV segments that were more frequent in patients than controls. Normalized Chao1 diversity was significantly lower in multiple sclerosis patients than in controls. Same-batch preparations were strongly co-clustered by F measure.

The library was made from cDNA and included unique molecular identifiers. Each batch of about 0.9 to 10 million T cells produced 500,000 to 550,000 cDNA molecules. TCRdb independently ran MiXCR on the PCR reads; one entry per CDR3 protein. Among 750,000 to 950,000 distinct CDR3 sequences, about 53% were seen once, and the ten largest hold approximately 4.4%. This clonotype came up a few times. No antigen is known for it. Germline loops: CDR1 DFQATT, CDR2 SNEGSKA (reference sequence). The CDR3 sequence is 12 residues long. Trimming shortened V by 3 bases and J by 4 bases, and 10 bases separated the two germline ends.

The genes are TRBV20-1 and TRBJ2-7; no clear D. This receptor was identified in a girl aged 10-17 years with multiple sclerosis. Sequencing was carried out using blood. The CDR3 region is CSARDPSYEQYF. CDR3 DNA sequence: TGCAGTGCTAGGGACCCCTCATACGAGCAGTACTTC.